The 22 T cell receptor beta chains in this list originate from one sample, sequenced in a study of T cell repertoires in aging, cancer and after chemotherapy (dated by TCRdb to the late 2010s). The sequencer was an Illumina MiSeq. Using a mixed TRB-A/B primer pool, multiplex touch-down PCR amplified rearranged TRB sequences covering the V, D and J segments. TCRdb reanalyzed the raw reads on its own, using fastp at Q25 for trimming and MiXCR for clone calling, and kept in-frame beta chains. Under each unique CDR3 protein, matching rows form one entry showing the most common genes and DNA. This sample comprises 9,500 to 11,000 distinct CDR3 sequences, just under 30% of them detected only once. The ten largest clones add up to 1.9% of the sample. Genomic DNA extracted from peripheral blood, rather than sorted cells or RNA, was used as the source for amplification of TCR beta rearrangements. Sequencing used blood. These receptors all stem from a human donor in good health.

The chain links TRBV6-1 to TRBJ1-1, with TRBD1 matching 8 bases. The CDR3 spans 14 residues. V was clipped by 6 bases and J by 2 bases; unmatched bases: 5. CDR1 and CDR2 from the germline V gene are MNHNS and SASEGT. CDR3 sequence reads: CASRAGQGNTEAFF. CDR3 DNA sequence: TGTGCCAGCAGAGCTGGACAGGGTAACACTGAAGCTTTCTTT.

The chain recombines TRBV5-6 with TRBJ2-2; weak D call: TRBD1 (7 bases). Deletions cut 1 base from V and 7 bases from J, with 26 bases between. CDR3 length: 19 residues. Germline assignment: CDR1 SGHDT and CDR2 YYEEEE. The CDR3 nucleotides are TGTGCCAGCAGCTTGAGAAGGACAGGAGGCCAGGGGAGGAGCGGGGAGCTGTTTTTT. It yields the protein CASSLRRTGGQGRSGELFF.

This clonotype was seen only a few times. This chain links TRBV27 with TRBJ2-2; tentative D call: TRBD1 (5 bases). There are 12 residues in the CDR3. Germline V gives CDR1 MNHEY, CDR2 SMNVEV (reference sequence). V shed 4 bases and J shed 14 bases, with 14 bases lying between them. The DNA of the CDR3 is TGTGCCAGCAGTTCACCCAAGGGGCAACTGTTTTTT. Its translation: CASSSPKGQLFF.

A single count supports this clonotype. The CDR3 protein is CASSQERQGEQYF. The CDR3 DNA sequence: TGCGCCAGCAGCCAAGAACGACAGGGCGAGCAGTACTTC. The V and J genes are TRBV4-3 and TRBJ2-7, with 7 bases lining up with TRBD1. Trimming cost V 0 bases and J 6 bases; bases outside gene matches: 2. Germline V gene sequence: CDR1 LGHNA, CDR2 YSLEER. The CDR3 is 13 residues long.

J is TRBJ2-1 and V is TRBV18; D unclear. CDR1 and CDR2 from the germline V gene are KGHSH and LQKENI. This CDR3 has 15 residues. Trimming removed 1 base from V and 5 bases from J, with 12 bases in between. The CDR3 spells CASSPRSAENNEQFF. The DNA for the CDR3 is TGTGCCAGCTCACCACGATCCGCAGAGAACAATGAGCAGTTCTTC.

This chain links TRBV5-6 with TRBJ1-3; possible D gene TRBD1, 5 bases. CDR1 is SGHDT, CDR2 YYEEEE, per germline. This CDR3 region has 15 residues. Trimming removed 2 bases at V and 0 bases at J, with 9 bases between. DNA of the CDR3: TGTGCCAGCAGCTTCGGGGGTCTCTCTGGAAACACCATATATTTT. Translated, it gives CASSFGGLSGNTIYF.

The V call is TRBV27, the J call TRBJ2-6; TRBD2 might be the D (6 bases). CDR3 size: 15 residues. V lost 10 bases to trimming and J lost 1 base, with 14 bases between them. CDR1 and CDR2 from the germline V gene are MNHEY and SMNVEV (reference sequence). The DNA for the CDR3 is TGTGCCACCCTGGGAGGTCCGTCTGGGGCCAACGTCCTGACTTTC. It codes for CATLGGPSGANVLTF.

This clonotype was recorded only once. The CDR3 region has the DNA TGTGCCATCAGGTGGGGAGAGTGGACTGAAGCTTTCTTT. Translation gives CAIRWGEWTEAFF. The V call is TRBV10-3, the J call TRBJ1-1, with no clear D. The ends were cut back, 6 bases at V and 5 bases at J, with 13 bases in the middle. The CDR3 has 13 amino acids. The germline CDR1 and CDR2 sequences are ENHRY and SYGVKD.

Only a few counts were recorded for this clonotype. The chain recombines TRBV7-2 with TRBJ2-1; 12 positions match TRBD2. J was trimmed by 8 bases and V by 10 bases; bases with no gene match: 9. The CDR3 is made up of 14 amino acids. Germline CDR1 SGHTA, CDR2 FQGNSA. The chain's CDR3 is CATLASGGAHEQFF. DNA of the CDR3: TGTGCCACGCTGGCTAGCGGGGGGGCTCATGAGCAGTTCTTC. The complete variable domain, with remaining parts taken from reference TRBV7-2 and TRBJ2-1, reads GAGVSQSPSNKVTEKGKDVELRCDPISGHTALYWYRQSLGQGLEFLIYFQGNSAPDKSGLPSDRFSAERTGGSVSTLTIQRTQQEDSAVYLCATLASGGAHEQFFGPGTRLTVL.

Note on this clonotype: A much larger clone differs by one base, so this may be a read error. This chain connects TRBV10-2 to TRBJ1-6; D is perhaps TRBD1 (5 bases). The germline V gene has CDR1 WSHSY and CDR2 SAAADI. CDR3 length: 15 amino acids. In nucleotides, the CDR3 is TGTGCCAGCAGGTACTCGAAACAGGAGACTTCACCCCTCCACTTT. It encodes CASRYSKQETSPLHF.

The DNA of the CDR3 is TGTGCCAGCAGCAGTGGACAGGGGGCGATAGGTCAGCCCCAGCATTTT. Translating gives CASSSGQGAIGQPQHF. The V gene is TRBV5-5, the J gene TRBJ1-5, with 11 nucleotides matching TRBD1. Germline-derived CDR1 and CDR2 are SGHKS and YYEKEE (reference sequence). The J segment lost 6 bases and the V segment lost 4 bases, leaving 9 bases of the junction unmatched. This CDR3 contains 16 residues. The variable domain in full, with the rest retrieved from reference TRBV5-5 and TRBJ1-5, is DAGVTQSPTHLIKTRGQQVTLRCSPISGHKSVSWYQQVLGQGPQFIFQYYEKEERGRGNFPDRFSARQFPNYSSELNVNALLLGDSALYLCASSSGQGAIGQPQHFGDGTRLSIL.

In this sample, this clonotype turned up a few times. The chain combines TRBV6-6 with TRBJ1-1; 9 bases match TRBD1. CDR3 length equals 15 residues. Germline V gene lookup returns CDR1 MNHNY and CDR2 SVGAGI (reference sequence). V shed 6 bases and J 2 bases; nucleotides not matched to a gene: 7. CDR3 DNA: TGTGCCAGCAGGACAGGGGGGCAGACCAACACTGAAGCTTTCTTT. It encodes CASRTGGQTNTEAFF.

This clonotype ranks as medium-sized. The genes are TRBV11-1 and TRBJ1-6; 8 bases agree with TRBD1. This CDR3 region has 15 residues. Trimming took 6 bases from V and 10 from J; bases not matched to a gene: 11. Germline V gene sequence: CDR1 SGHAT, CDR2 FQDESV (reference sequence). The CDR3 nucleotides are TGTGCCAGCAGTTCCGGACAGGGTCGCGGATCACCCCTCCACTTT. As protein: CASSSGQGRGSPLHF.

This clonotype was observed a few times. The CDR3 reads CAISDLGSPTGKANTGELFF. The CDR3 nucleotides are TGTGCCATCAGTGACCTAGGCAGTCCTACGGGGAAAGCGAACACCGGGGAGCTGTTTTTT. V and J are TRBV10-3 and TRBJ2-2; D perhaps matches TRBD2 (5 bases). The V and J ends lost 3 bases and 0 bases respectively, with 23 bases between them. The CDR3 is 20 residues long. The germline V gene encodes CDR1 ENHRY and CDR2 SYGVKD.

By sample fraction, this clonotype is medium-sized. The rearrangement joins TRBV6-5 to TRBJ2-7, with TRBD1 matching 9 bases. Trimming removed 6 bases from V and 2 bases from J; junction bases left unmatched: 5. Germline V gene sequence: CDR1 MNHEY, CDR2 SVGAGI. The CDR3 is made up of 14 amino acids. The CDR3 coding sequence is TGTGCCAGCAGGACTCGACAGGGGGCCTACGAGCAGTACTTC. It codes for CASRTRQGAYEQYF.

This clonotype is labeled as medium-sized (0.01 to 0.1%). The chain couples TRBV20-1 to TRBJ1-2; D perhaps matches TRBD1 (6 bases). Trimming took 2 bases from V and 4 from J, leaving 17 bases between them. Germline V CDR1 and CDR2: DFQATT, SNEGSKA (reference sequence). CDR3 length: 15 amino acids. The CDR3 coding sequence is TGCAGTGCTAGACCGGGGGGCGAGGTTCCCTATGGCTACACCTTC. Translated, it gives CSARPGGEVPYGYTF.

This chain uses TRBV18 with TRBJ2-7; TRBD1 matches at 8 bases. V dropped 2 bases and J dropped 4; count of bases not matched to a gene: 4. The germline gives CDR1 KGHSH, CDR2 LQKENI. The CDR3 contains 14 residues. The CDR3 spells CASSPMDRAYEQYF. The DNA of the CDR3 is TGTGCCAGCTCACCAATGGACAGGGCTTACGAGCAGTACTTC. The variable domain in full, completed from reference TRBV18 and TRBJ2-7, reads NAGVMQNPRHLVRRRGQEARLRCSPMKGHSHVYWYRQLPEEGLKFMVYLQKENIIDESGMPKERFSAEFPKEGPSILRIQQVVRGDSAAYFCASSPMDRAYEQYFGPGTRLTVT.

V usage is TRBV20-1 and J usage is TRBJ1-1; a weak D match, TRBD1 (5 bases). V was clipped by 1 base and J by 10 bases, with 13 bases between them. This CDR3 spans 12 amino acids. The germline gives CDR1 DFQATT, CDR2 SNEGSKA (reference sequence). The CDR3 sequence: CSARVEVGGAFF. The CDR3 region has the DNA TGCAGTGCTAGAGTCGAGGTTGGGGGAGCTTTCTTT.

The sample holds a few counts of this clonotype. This chain connects TRBV7-9 to TRBJ2-7; TRBD2 might be the D (7 bases). V was cut by 0 bases and J by 13 bases, with 13 bases left in between. CDR1 is SEHNR and CDR2 is FQNEAQ in the germline V gene (reference sequence). The CDR3 runs 12 residues. CDR3 in DNA: TGTGCCAGCAGCTTAGCGAGGGGGGGTGAATACTTC. Translated: CASSLARGGEYF.

The CDR3 DNA sequence: TGTGCCAGTAGTATGGCTAGCGGGGCAGATACGCAGTATTTT. Amino acids: CASSMASGADTQYF. This chain joins TRBV19 and TRBJ2-3, with TRBD2 matching over 9 bases. V lost 3 bases and J lost 4; bases outside the gene matches: 2. This CDR3 is 14 amino acids long. Germline loops: CDR1 LNHDA, CDR2 SQIVND (reference sequence). Full variable domain (outside the CDR3, taken from reference TRBV19 and TRBJ2-3): DGGITQSPKYLFRKEGQNVTLSCEQNLNHDAMYWYRQDPGQGLRLIYYSQIVNDFQKGDIAEGYSVSREKKESFPLTVTSAQKNPTAFYLCASSMASGADTQYFGPGTRLTVL.

Sample share makes this clonotype medium-sized. V gene TRBV29-1 combines with J gene TRBJ1-6, with unresolved D. The CDR3 extends over 14 amino acids. Germline assignment: CDR1 SQVTM and CDR2 ANQGSEA. Trimming took 5 bases from V and 7 from J, leaving 15 bases between them. Written as DNA, the CDR3 is TGCAGCGTTCGAAGTGGACCCCCCAATTCACCCCTCCACTTT. It codes for CSVRSGPPNSPLHF.

The table lists this clonotype with a few counts. This chain uses TRBV7-2 with TRBJ2-1; 8 nucleotides align to TRBD2. Germline V gene sequence: CDR1 SGHTA, CDR2 FQGNSA. This CDR3 comprises 16 residues. V trimming: 2 bases; J trimming: 4 bases; junction bases outside the gene matches: 7. CDR3 region: CASSLRGASGYNEQFF. The CDR3 DNA follows: TGTGCCAGCAGCTTAAGGGGGGCTAGCGGGTACAATGAGCAGTTCTTC.